This TCR beta chain came from a study of blood T cell repertoires in COVID-19. Data came from immunoSEQ multiplex PCR; TCRdb stores just in-frame clones and leaves some out. The data show some 110,000 clones, about 85% seen once. The CDR3 sequence is 15 residues long. V trimming: 4 bases; J trimming: 9 bases; junction bases outside the gene matches: 12. Germline assignment: CDR1 SGHKS and CDR2 YYEKEE (reference sequence). This clone was detected a few times. Sequenced input: peripheral blood. V and J are TRBV5-5 and TRBJ1-5, with 8 bases matching TRBD1. The sequence was obtained from a human donor in a cohort sampled during active COVID-19. The CDR3 spells CASSRQGMNGRPQHF. The CDR3 nucleotides read TGTGCCAGCAGCCGACAGGGGATGAACGGGCGGCCCCAGCATTTT. Together with reference TRBV5-5 and TRBJ1-5, the CDR3 gives the full variable domain: DAGVTQSPTHLIKTRGQQVTLRCSPISGHKSVSWYQQVLGQGPQFIFQYYEKEERGRGNFPDRFSARQFPNYSSELNVNALLLGDSALYLCASSRQGMNGRPQHFGDGTRLSIL.